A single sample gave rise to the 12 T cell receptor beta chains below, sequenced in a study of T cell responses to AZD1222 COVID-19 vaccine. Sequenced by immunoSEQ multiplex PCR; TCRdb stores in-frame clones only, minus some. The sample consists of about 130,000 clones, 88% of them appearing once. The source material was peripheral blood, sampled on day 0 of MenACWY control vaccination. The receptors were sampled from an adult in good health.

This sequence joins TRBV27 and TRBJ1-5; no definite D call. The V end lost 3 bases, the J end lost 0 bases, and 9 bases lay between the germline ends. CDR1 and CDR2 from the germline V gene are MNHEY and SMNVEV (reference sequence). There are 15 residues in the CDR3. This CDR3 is CASSFSTDSNQPQHF. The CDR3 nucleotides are TGTGCCAGCAGTTTCAGTACGGATAGCAATCAGCCCCAGCATTTT.

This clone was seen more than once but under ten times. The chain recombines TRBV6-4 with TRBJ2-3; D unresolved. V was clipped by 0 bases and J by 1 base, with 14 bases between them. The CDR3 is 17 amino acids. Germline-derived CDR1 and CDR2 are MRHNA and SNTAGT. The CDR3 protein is CASSDSPDGGGTDTQYF. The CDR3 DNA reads TGTGCCAGCAGTGACTCCCCCGACGGTGGGGGCACAGATACGCAGTATTTT.

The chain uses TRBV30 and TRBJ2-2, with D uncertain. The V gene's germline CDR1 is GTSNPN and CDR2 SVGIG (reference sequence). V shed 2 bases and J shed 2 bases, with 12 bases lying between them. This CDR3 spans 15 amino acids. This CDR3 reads CAWSPETLNTGELFF. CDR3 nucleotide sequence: TGTGCCTGGAGTCCAGAGACCCTTAACACCGGGGAGCTGTTTTTT.

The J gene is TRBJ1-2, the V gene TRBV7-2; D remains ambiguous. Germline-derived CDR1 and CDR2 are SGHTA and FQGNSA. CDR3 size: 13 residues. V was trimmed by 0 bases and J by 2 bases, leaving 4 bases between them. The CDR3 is CASSLAGNYGYTF. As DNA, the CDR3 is TGTGCCAGCAGCTTAGCTGGGAACTATGGCTACACCTTC.

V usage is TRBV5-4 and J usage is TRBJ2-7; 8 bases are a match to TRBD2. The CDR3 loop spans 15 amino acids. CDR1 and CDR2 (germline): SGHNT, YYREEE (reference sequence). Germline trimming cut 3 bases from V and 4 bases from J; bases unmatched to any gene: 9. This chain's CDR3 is CASSSGRREVYEQYF. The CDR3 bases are TGTGCCAGCAGCTCCGGTAGGCGGGAGGTTTACGAGCAGTACTTC.

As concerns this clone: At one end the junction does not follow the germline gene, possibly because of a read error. CDR3 region: CASSSNRDISHEQYF. CDR3 in DNA: TGTGCCAGCAGCTCTAACCGGGACATCTCCCACGAGCAGTACTTC. The chain uses TRBV5-4 and TRBJ2-7, with D perhaps TRBD1 (6 bases). Germline V CDR1 and CDR2: SGHNT, YYREEE (reference sequence). The CDR3 is 15 amino acids. Full variable domain (missing parts from reference TRBV5-4 and TRBJ2-7): ETGVTQSPTHLIKTRGQQVTLRCSSQSGHNTVSWYQQALGQGPQFIFQYYREEENGRGNFPPRFSGLQFPNYSSELNVNALELDDSALYLCASSSNRDISHEQYFGPGTRLTVT.

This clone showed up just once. The CDR3: CASSEEVAGGGDTQYF. The CDR3 coding sequence is TGTGCCAGCAGTGAAGAGGTGGCGGGGGGGGGAGATACGCAGTATTTT. This chain links TRBV6-1 with TRBJ2-3; 9 bases align to TRBD2. J gave up 5 bases and V 1 base, and 7 bases lay outside the gene matches. This CDR3 contains 16 residues. Germline CDR1 and CDR2: MNHNS and SASEGT.

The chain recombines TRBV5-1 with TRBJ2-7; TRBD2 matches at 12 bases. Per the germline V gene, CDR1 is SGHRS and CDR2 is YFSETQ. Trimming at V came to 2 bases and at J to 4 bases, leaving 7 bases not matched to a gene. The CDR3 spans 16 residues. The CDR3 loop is CASSFLGLAGSYEQYF. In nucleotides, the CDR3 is TGCGCCAGCAGCTTTTTAGGACTAGCGGGAAGTTACGAGCAGTACTTC.

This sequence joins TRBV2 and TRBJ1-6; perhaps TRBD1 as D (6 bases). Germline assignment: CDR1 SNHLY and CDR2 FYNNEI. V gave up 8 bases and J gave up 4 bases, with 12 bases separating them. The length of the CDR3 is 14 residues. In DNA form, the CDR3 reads TGTGCCAGCGTTACAGGGATTTATAATTCACCCCTCCACTTT. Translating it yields CASVTGIYNSPLHF.

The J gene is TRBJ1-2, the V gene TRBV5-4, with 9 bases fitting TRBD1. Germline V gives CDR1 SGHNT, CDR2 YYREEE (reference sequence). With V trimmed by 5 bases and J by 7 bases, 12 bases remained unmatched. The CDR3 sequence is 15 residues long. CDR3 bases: TGTGCCAGCAGTTATCCCGGGACAGGGTTGGGTGGCTACACCTTC. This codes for CASSYPGTGLGGYTF.

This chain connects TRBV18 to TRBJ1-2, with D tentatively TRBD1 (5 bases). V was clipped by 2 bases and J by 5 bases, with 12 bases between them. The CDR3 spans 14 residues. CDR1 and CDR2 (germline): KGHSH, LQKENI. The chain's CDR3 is CASSPGADLYGYTF. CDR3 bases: TGTGCCAGCTCACCAGGGGCGGACCTTTATGGCTACACCTTC.

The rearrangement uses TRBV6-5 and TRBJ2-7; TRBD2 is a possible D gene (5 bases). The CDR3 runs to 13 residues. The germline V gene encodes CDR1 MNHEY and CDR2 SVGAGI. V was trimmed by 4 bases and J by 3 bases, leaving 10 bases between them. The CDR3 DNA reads TGTGCCAGCAGTTCCGGGATTTACTACGAGCAGTACTTC. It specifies CASSSGIYYEQYF.